The clone carrying this TCR beta chain was counted a few times. Its antigen is unidentified. CDR1 SQVTM and CDR2 ANQGSEA come from the germline V gene. CDR3 length equals 14 residues. Trimming took 3 bases from V and 4 from J; bases not matched to a gene: 6. The data originate from a study of cytomegalovirus exposure and HLA in healthy donors. Study-level background: The study's early data release held tens of millions of unique TCRs from HLA-typed donors.

The primer mix had 60 Vbeta and 13 Jbeta primers. The data were produced by immunoSEQ multiplex PCR, yet TCRdb's version contains in-frame clones alone and is incomplete. The table records around 130,000 clones, roughly 80% of them present only once. The study, taken as a whole, reports: Later work showed greater clonal expansion in HLA-associated TCR beta chains than in equally common others.

The sequenced material came from PBMCs. The chain recombines TRBV29-1 with TRBJ2-5; 9 nucleotides agree with TRBD2. This TCR was sampled from a woman aged 40 to 55 in good health and CMV-seronegative. CDR3 nucleotide sequence: TGCAGCGTTGATGGTAGCGGGAGCTCAGAGACCCAGTACTTC. Its protein product is CSVDGSGSSETQYF.